Below, 19 T cell receptor beta chains from the same sample are listed, as sequenced in a study of CD8+CD57+ T cells in acquired aplastic anemia. Profiling that covered TCR beta VDJ and CDR3 relied on genomic DNA as its template. TCRdb reprocessed the reads via MiXCR and lists one record per CDR3 protein. The sample has 35,000 to 40,000 distinct CDR3 sequences, roughly 77% seen once. The sample consisted of sorted CD4+, CD8+, or CD8+CD57+ T cells (not recorded which) from PBMCs. The receptors were sampled from a human donor in good health, serving as a control.

V and J are TRBV24-1 and TRBJ2-7, with D tentatively TRBD2 (6 bases). The CDR3 covers 14 residues. V was pared by 3 bases and J by 5 bases, with 13 bases between. Germline V CDR1 and CDR2: KGHDR, SFDVKD. The CDR3 region is CATSDPTREDEQYF. The CDR3 DNA reads as TGTGCCACCAGTGATCCGACGAGGGAGGACGAGCAGTACTTC.

Turning to this clonotype: Sequence at one end of the junction differs from germline and may be a read error. The chain uses TRBV2 and TRBJ2-7; D is unresolved. CDR3 size: 13 residues. Germline V CDR1 and CDR2: SNHLY, FYNNEI. The chain's CDR3 is CASSTFDSYDQYF. The CDR3 region has the DNA TGTGCCAGCAGTACCTTCGACTCCTACGATCAGTACTTC. The whole variable domain, remainder taken from reference TRBV2 and TRBJ2-7, is EPEVTQTPSHQVTQMGQEVILRCVPISNHLYFYWYRQILGQKVEFLVSFYNNEISEKSEIFDDQFSVERPDGSNFTLKIRSTKLEDSAMYFCASSTFDSYDQYFGPGTRLTVT.

The CDR3: CASSFAVRGYTF. Here the CDR3 DNA reads TGTGCCAGCAGTTTCGCAGTACGTGGCTACACCTTC. V gene TRBV12-3 or TRBV12-4 combines with J gene TRBJ1-2; D call uncertain. This CDR3 has 12 amino acids. V shed 3 bases and J shed 7 bases, with 9 bases lying between them.

The table lists this clonotype with a few counts. The V and J genes are TRBV24-1 and TRBJ2-1; D is undetermined. Germline V gives CDR1 KGHDR, CDR2 SFDVKD. The V gene lost 4 bases and the J gene lost 6 bases, with 9 bases spanning the gap. The CDR3 extends over 13 amino acids. The CDR3 bases are TGTGCCACCAGTGAAAACGTGGTCAATGAGCAGTTCTTC. As protein: CATSENVVNEQFF.

The gene calls are TRBV15 and TRBJ1-1, with D possibly TRBD1 on 5 matching bases. The CDR3 is 14 amino acids. V gave up 3 bases and J gave up 0 bases, with 8 bases separating them. Germline CDR1 LNHNV, CDR2 YYDKDF (reference sequence). The CDR3 here is CATSRTAMNTEAFF. CDR3 nucleotide sequence: TGTGCCACCAGCAGGACAGCAATGAACACTGAAGCTTTCTTT.

This clonotype ranks as medium-sized (0.01 to 0.1%). V gene TRBV7-6 combines with J gene TRBJ2-3; 9 nucleotides agree with TRBD2. The germline gives CDR1 SGHVS, CDR2 FNYEAQ. The CDR3 loop spans 16 amino acids. V dropped 1 base and J dropped 3; count of bases not matched to a gene: 5. The CDR3 protein is CASSLEWRGGTDTQYF. The CDR3 region has the DNA TGTGCCAGCAGCTTAGAGTGGCGGGGGGGAACAGATACGCAGTATTTT. The whole variable domain, filled in from reference TRBV7-6 and TRBJ2-3, reads GAGVSQSPRYKVTKRGQDVALRCDPISGHVSLYWYRQALGQGPEFLTYFNYEAQQDKSGLPNDRFSAERPEGSISTLTIQRTEQRDSAMYRCASSLEWRGGTDTQYFGPGTRLTVL.

The V gene is TRBV5-6, the J gene TRBJ1-1; TRBD1 is a possible D gene (5 bases). The CDR3 runs to 16 residues. The V gene's germline CDR1 is SGHDT and CDR2 YYEEEE. V shed 4 bases and J shed 4 bases, with 20 bases lying between them. The CDR3 reads CASSRDGVGSSTEAFF. In DNA form, the CDR3 reads TGTGCCAGCAGCCGGGACGGGGTCGGTAGTAGCACTGAAGCTTTCTTT.

This CDR3 is CSGSGNNEQFF. In DNA form, the CDR3 reads TGCAGTGGCAGCGGAAACAATGAGCAGTTCTTC. This chain joins TRBV20-1 and TRBJ2-1, with D tentatively TRBD2 (5 bases). Germline lookup yields CDR1 DFQATT and CDR2 SNEGSKA (reference sequence). The V and J ends lost 7 bases and 5 bases respectively, with 9 bases between them. The CDR3 totals 11 residues.

V usage is TRBV7-6 and J usage is TRBJ2-1; D is unclear. The CDR3 runs to 14 residues. Per the germline V gene, CDR1 is SGHVS and CDR2 is FNYEAQ. V was shortened by 2 bases and J by 4 bases, with 9 bases between the two germline ends. The CDR3 DNA reads as TGTGCCAGCAGCTTAAGCCAGAGTTACAATGAGCAGTTCTTC. This codes for CASSLSQSYNEQFF.

This clonotype has only one observation. The V gene is TRBV5-6, the J gene TRBJ2-4, with 8 bases matching TRBD1. In germline, CDR1 is SGHDT, CDR2 YYEEEE. The CDR3 consists of 17 residues. The V segment lost 0 bases and the J segment 0 bases; nucleotides outside the gene matches: 5. CDR3: CASSLVGQGLAKNIQYF. The CDR3 DNA sequence: TGTGCCAGCAGCTTGGTAGGACAGGGCCTAGCCAAAAACATTCAGTACTTC. Filled out from reference TRBV5-6 and TRBJ2-4, the complete variable domain reads DAGVTQSPTHLIKTRGQQVTLRCSPKSGHDTVSWYQQALGQGPQFIFQYYEEEERQRGNFPDRFSGHQFPNYSSELNVNALLLGDSALYLCASSLVGQGLAKNIQYFGAGTRLSVL.

The chain uses TRBV29-1 and TRBJ2-7; 8 bases fit TRBD1. CDR3 length: 12 residues. CDR1 is SQVTM and CDR2 is ANQGSEA in the germline V gene. V lost 4 bases and J lost 4; bases outside the gene matches: 3. CDR3: CSVADRGYEQYF. The CDR3 DNA reads as TGCAGCGTTGCCGACAGGGGATACGAGCAGTACTTC.

V and J are TRBV9 and TRBJ1-3; no definite D call. The germline CDR1 and CDR2 sequences are SGDLS and YYNGEE. The CDR3 runs 13 residues. V was clipped by 3 bases and J by 4 bases, with 8 bases between them. CDR3 in amino acids: CASSAPTGNTIYF. The CDR3, as DNA: TGTGCCAGCAGCGCCCCGACAGGAAACACCATATATTTT.

A few counts support this clonotype. One end of the junction fails to match germline, which may point to a read error. The rearrangement joins TRBV10-1 to TRBJ1-6, with a possible D match to TRBD1 (5 bases). Germline V gives CDR1 WNHNN, CDR2 SYGVQD (reference sequence). This CDR3 contains 17 residues. The CDR3 is CATFVPPGIIDNSPRHF. CDR3 nucleotide sequence: TGCGCCACCTTCGTACCCCCAGGGATTATCGACAATTCACCCCGCCACTTT.

The chain couples TRBV2 to TRBJ2-7, with 10 bases that match TRBD2. Unmatched junction bases numbered 5, after V lost 11 bases and J lost 4 bases. Germline V gives CDR1 SNHLY, CDR2 FYNNEI. This CDR3 has 12 amino acids. The CDR3 here is CAGGLASYEQYF. The CDR3 DNA is TGTGCCGGGGGACTAGCGTCTTACGAGCAGTACTTC.

With respect to this clonotype: At one end, the junction sequence differs from germline, possibly due to a read error. The chain joins TRBV15 to TRBJ2-1; D may be TRBD1 (5 bases). The CDR3 contains 15 residues. Germline CDR1 reads LNHNV; CDR2 reads YYDKDF (reference sequence). Written as DNA, the CDR3 is TGTGCCACCAGCAGAGATGTGGCCAGGGCCAATGAGCAGCTCTTC. Its translation: CATSRDVARANEQLF. The variable domain in full, with the rest retrieved from reference TRBV15 and TRBJ2-1, is DAMVIQNPRYQVTQFGKPVTLSCSQTLNHNVMYWYQQKSSQAPKLLFHYYDKDFNNEADTPDNFQSRRPNTSFCFLDIRSPGLGDTAMYLCATSRDVARANEQLFGPGTRLTVL.

This clonotype was observed a few times. The chain is built from TRBV25-1 and TRBJ1-1; D is undetermined. Trimming stripped 0 bases from V and 5 bases from J, with 16 bases between. The CDR3 totals 16 residues. CDR1 is MGHDK and CDR2 is SYGVNS in the germline V gene. The CDR3 region has the DNA TGTGCCAGCAGTGAATATGAGGCAGCCCGAGGGACTGAAGCTTTCTTT. Its protein product is CASSEYEAARGTEAFF.

This clonotype was recorded a few times. CDR3 sequence (DNA): TGTGCCATCAGTTATAGCGTGGGCACACTGCATTCACCCCTCCACTTT. It codes for CAISYSVGTLHSPLHF. This chain uses TRBV10-3 with TRBJ1-6; D gene uncertain. The germline V and J ends were trimmed by 5 bases and 8 bases, with 19 bases remaining between them. Germline CDR1 and CDR2: ENHRY and SYGVKD. CDR3 length equals 16 residues.

This clonotype was seen only a few times. The rearrangement uses TRBV15 and TRBJ1-6; TRBD1 might be the D (5 bases). The CDR3 extends over 16 amino acids. V was cut by 0 bases and J by 9 bases, with 15 bases left in between. CDR1 and CDR2 from the germline V gene are LNHNV and YYDKDF (reference sequence). The CDR3 here is CATSRDAGPNGSPLHF. The CDR3 DNA is TGTGCCACCAGCAGAGATGCAGGGCCAAATGGTTCACCCCTCCACTTT. Based on the CDR3 plus reference TRBV15 and TRBJ1-6, the full variable domain is DAMVIQNPRYQVTQFGKPVTLSCSQTLNHNVMYWYQQKSSQAPKLLFHYYDKDFNNEADTPDNFQSRRPNTSFCFLDIRSPGLGDTAMYLCATSRDAGPNGSPLHFGNGTRLTVT.

The genes are TRBV7-2 and TRBJ2-5; D unclear. V shed 0 bases and J shed 1 base, with 6 bases lying between them. From germline, CDR1 is SGHTA and CDR2 FQGNSA. CDR3 size: 14 residues. The CDR3 sequence is CASSLAGGQETQYF. CDR3 nucleotide sequence: TGTGCCAGCAGCTTAGCGGGCGGCCAAGAGACCCAGTACTTC.